Given below is one T cell receptor beta chain in context. The time point: pre-sensitization, week 0. Documented treatment: therapeutic diphenylcyclopropenone sensitization with weekly scalp DPC. These data belong to a study of human T cells and chemical hapten exposure. Germline lookup yields CDR1 SEHNR and CDR2 FQNEAQ (reference sequence). CDR3 length: 17 residues. Trimming cost V 5 bases and J 0 bases; bases outside gene matches: 11. In TCRdb, the RACE reads were re-called with MiXCR into one record per CDR3 protein. This table has some 300,000 distinct CDR3 sequences, about 5.4% appearing once. The sequence came from a woman between 18 and 29 years old with alopecia areata. Some clones in this sample may be carry-over from other donors' samples. V is TRBV7-9 and J is TRBJ2-5, with 8 bases fitting TRBD1. Sequences were derived from whole blood, sampled in connection with sensitization to the hapten diphenylcyclopropenone (DPC). CDR3 nucleotides: TGTGCCAGCAGCACCCCTGGCAGGGGGCCGTACCAAGAGACCCAGTACTTC. Translating it yields CASSTPGRGPYQETQYF.